What follows describes a single TCR beta chain. The clone's antigen remains unknown. Base qualities are missing; no much larger clone stands one base away. The germline V gene gives CDR1 as SGHRS and CDR2 as YFSETQ. V lost 1 base and J lost 7 bases, and the count of bases not matched to a germline gene is 10. Including the terminal cysteine and phenylalanine, the CDR3 comprises 16 residues. Solely the CDR3 DNA is kept, with 48 bases framed from the first base. Participants in the prospective study were aged about 18 to 90 years, lived in under 30 United States geographic areas, and enrolled through a virtual design. To assign participants to cohorts, the prospective study relied on clinical history that participants themselves reported in a screening survey and a study questionnaire. In the prospective study, whole blood, serum and a nasopharyngeal or oropharyngeal swab were collected from each participant by mobile phlebotomists. Participants in the prospective study had the option to provide additional blood draws and questionnaires over a 2-month period. Blood samples from the prospective study were shipped frozen or at room temperature prior to DNA extraction.

These data belong to a study of blood T cell repertoires in COVID-19 (TCRdb year 2020). About the investigation overall: Collaborator samples came from the United States, Italy and Spain and covered acute and convalescent phases of COVID-19. The prospective study material was composed of cDNA or gDNA derived from T cells, B-cell-depleted T cells, or PBMCs. Deeply sampled blood TCRbeta repertoires from subjects exposed to, actively infected with, or recovered from COVID-19 were included in the dataset. The repertoires were made available in a free public database intended to serve as a resource for research on the immune response to SARS-CoV-2. The samples were drawn from the first 160 participants of the ongoing ImmuneRACE study and from over 950 subjects provided by 6 global collaborators. Nearly every sample came with metadata listing a de-identified subject ID, COVID-19 status, age in years and sex. Where HLA class I and class II types were available, the types were taken from metadata supplied by the sample provider, not from assay-based typing.

Broader findings and caveats from the paper: The amount of clinical and demographic metadata varied by source and participant and was provided uncurated.

TCRbeta CDR3 regions were amplified from genomic DNA using the immunoSEQ Assay, a bias-controlled multiplex PCR. Per the source publication's procedure: The number of nucleated cells in each sample was estimated from the amplification of reference gene primers within the assay. To quantify the absolute abundance of each unique TCRbeta CDR3 rearrangement, sequence reads were collapsed and filtered. For each sample, productive Simpson clonality was calculated as the square root of Simpson's diversity index over productive rearrangements. TCRdb took this table from immuneACCESS and kept in-frame rearrangements with V and J called. Such tables lack part of the clones; where checked against another copy, unresolved V genes explain under half of the gap, and the rest is unexplained. V and J calls and clone size follow that table, whereas D and trimming were derived from the DNA. The sample data list 270,000 or so clones, and approximately 90% of these were observed just once. The top ten clones comprise about 2% of the sample.

This sequence uses TRBV5-1 and TRBJ2-1; a stretch of 8 junction bases matches TRBD2. Sequenced: PBMCs or T cells enriched from blood (not recorded which). This clonotype originated in a woman aged 40 to 49 with acute COVID-19. The DNA sequence is as follows: TGCGCCAGCAGCTTGACGGGAGGGCCTACGGGTAATGAGCAGTTCTTC. Its protein reads: CASSLTGGPTGNEQFF.